The 29 T cell receptor beta chains in this list originate from one sample, sequenced in a study of cytomegalovirus exposure and HLA in healthy donors (dated by TCRdb to about 2017). The library was generated by the immunoSEQ multiplex PCR assay. For the multiplex PCR, a mixture combining 60 forward primers for TCR Vbeta segments and 13 reverse primers for TCR Jbeta segments was used. TCRdb carries this immuneACCESS record with in-frame sequences only. Its versions omit some clonotypes, under half of them owing to an unresolved V gene in the studies checked, with the rest unexplained. This sample has about 130,000 clones in its table, and about two thirds of those were observed once. The top ten clones comprise less than 3.5% of the sample. Sequences were obtained from PBMCs. The receptors were sampled from a human donor in good health.

This clone was counted a few times. This chain joins TRBV19 and TRBJ1-1, with TRBD1 matching 7 bases. The germline gives CDR1 LNHDA, CDR2 SQIVND (reference sequence). The CDR3 covers 14 residues. J was trimmed by 2 bases and V by 4 bases; bases with no gene match: 4. CDR3 DNA sequence: TGTGCCAGTAGTACTACAGGGGTCAACACTGAAGCTTTCTTT. It specifies CASSTTGVNTEAFF.

The sample holds a few counts of this clone. This chain uses TRBV5-1 with TRBJ2-6; D unclear. This CDR3 is 15 amino acids long. CDR1 is SGHRS and CDR2 is YFSETQ in the germline V gene. Trimming removed 4 bases at V and 2 bases at J, with 10 bases between. The CDR3 sequence is CASSPNIPGANVLTF. The DNA for the CDR3 is TGCGCCAGCAGCCCGAACATTCCTGGGGCCAACGTCCTGACTTTC.

The chain links TRBV2 to TRBJ2-5, with no clear D. Germline assignment: CDR1 SNHLY and CDR2 FYNNEI. The CDR3 totals 13 residues. V lost 7 bases and J lost 5, with 14 bases in between. CDR3 sequence (DNA): TGTGCCAGCATCCTACGTTCCCGGGAGACCCAGTACTTC. As protein: CASILRSRETQYF.

This clone was counted only a few times. The chain recombines TRBV19 with TRBJ2-6; 7 nucleotides agree with TRBD1. Losses at the gene ends were 5 bases for V and 0 bases for J; bases not matched to a gene: 13. The CDR3 runs 19 residues. Germline-derived CDR1 and CDR2 are LNHDA and SQIVND (reference sequence). The CDR3 region has the DNA TGTGCCAGTAGTGTGCGGTTGAGGGGGCTAAGCTCTGGGGCCAACGTCCTGACTTTC. Encoded protein: CASSVRLRGLSSGANVLTF.

A note on this clone: Relative to the germline gene, one junction end is altered; a read error may explain this. V gene TRBV7-9 combines with J gene TRBJ1-1; D may be TRBD1 (5 bases). Germline V gene lookup returns CDR1 SEHNR and CDR2 FQNEAQ (reference sequence). The CDR3 totals 12 residues. This chain's CDR3 is CSSSGGNAEAFF. CDR3 nucleotides: TGTTCCAGCAGTGGGGGGAACGCTGAAGCTTTCTTT. The whole variable domain, filled in from reference TRBV7-9 and TRBJ1-1, reads DTGVSQNPRHKITKRGQNVTFRCDPISEHNRLYWYRQTLGQGPEFLTYFQNEAQLEKSRLLSDRFSAERPKGSFSTLEIQRTEQGDSAMYLCSSSGGNAEAFFGQGTRLTVV.

V and J are TRBV2 and TRBJ2-5, with 10 positions matching TRBD1. Germline V gives CDR1 SNHLY, CDR2 FYNNEI. The CDR3 is 16 residues long. The trim removed 6 bases at V and 2 bases at J, leaving 9 bases unmatched. In nucleotides, the CDR3 is TGTGCCAGCAGGGACAGGGGGGGTAAGAGACAAGAGACCCAGTACTTC. It codes for CASRDRGGKRQETQYF.

The chain recombines TRBV6-1 with TRBJ2-7, with unresolved D. Germline lookup yields CDR1 MNHNS and CDR2 SASEGT. The CDR3 extends over 13 amino acids. V was cut by 7 bases and J by 3 bases, with 13 bases left in between. CDR3 DNA sequence: TGTGCCAGCATGTCGGGTAGACGCTACGAGCAGTACTTC. This translates into CASMSGRRYEQYF.

This clone was picked up a small number of times. V is TRBV28 and J is TRBJ1-2, with 7 bases that match TRBD1. The CDR3 is 14 amino acids. In germline, CDR1 is MDHEN, CDR2 SYDVKM. V lost 6 bases to trimming and J lost 3 bases; unmatched junction nucleotides: 7. The CDR3, as DNA: TGTGCCAGCAGCCAAGGGGACAGTTACTATGGCTACACCTTC. Translation gives CASSQGDSYYGYTF.

The J gene is TRBJ1-5, the V gene TRBV15, with 8 bases aligning to TRBD1. The ends lost 0 bases at V and 8 bases at J; junction bases unmatched: 9. Germline CDR1 is LNHNV and CDR2 is YYDKDF (reference sequence). This CDR3 has 16 amino acids. The CDR3 is CATSRDQDRVGKPQHF. DNA for the CDR3: TGTGCCACCAGCAGAGATCAGGACAGGGTAGGAAAGCCCCAGCATTTT.

J is TRBJ2-1 and V is TRBV5-1; 10 positions agree with TRBD1. The V and J ends lost 4 bases and 5 bases, in that order; junction bases with no gene match: 6. The CDR3 is 15 residues long. Germline CDR1 and CDR2: SGHRS and YFSETQ. The CDR3 protein is CASSTDRGLDNEQFF. CDR3 coding DNA: TGCGCCAGCAGCACTGACAGGGGGCTCGACAATGAGCAGTTCTTC. Based on the CDR3 plus reference TRBV5-1 and TRBJ2-1, the full variable domain is KAGVTQTPRYLIKTRGQQVTLSCSPISGHRSVSWYQQTPGQGLQFLFEYFSETQRNKGNFPGRFSGRQFSNSRSEMNVSTLELGDSALYLCASSTDRGLDNEQFFGPGTRLTVL.

As to this clone: One end of the junction fails to match germline, which may point to a read error. The identical CDR3 is also encoded by other nucleotide sequences in the sample. The genes are TRBV10-3 and TRBJ1-5; no clear D. The germline V gene has CDR1 ENHRY and CDR2 SYGVKD. There are 14 residues in the CDR3. The CDR3: CAISDQQISQPQHF. In nucleotides, the CDR3 is TGTGCCATCAGTGATCAACAGATTAGTCAGCCCCAGCACTTT.

This sequence joins TRBV5-8 and TRBJ1-1, with 7 bases that match TRBD1. The J segment lost 2 bases and the V segment lost 4 bases, leaving 8 bases of the junction unmatched. Germline CDR1 and CDR2: SGHTS and YDEGEE. This CDR3 has 15 residues. The CDR3 bases are TGTGCCAGCAGCCAATGGGACAGTCAAAACACTGAAGCTTTCTTT. Its translation: CASSQWDSQNTEAFF.

The chain couples TRBV11-2 to TRBJ2-7; possibly TRBD2 for D (5 bases). Looked up from germline, CDR1 is SGHAT and CDR2 is FQNNGV. The CDR3 loop spans 14 amino acids. V lost 2 bases and J 3 bases, leaving 11 bases between the germline ends. In DNA form, the CDR3 reads TGTGCCAGCAGCTTAAAACTCGGAGGCTACGAGCAGTACTTC. Translating it yields CASSLKLGGYEQYF. Supplemented by reference TRBV11-2 and TRBJ2-7, the full variable domain reads EAGVAQSPRYKIIEKRQSVAFWCNPISGHATLYWYQQILGQGPKLLIQFQNNGVVDDSQLPKDRFSAERLKGVDSTLKIQPAKLEDSAVYLCASSLKLGGYEQYFGPGTRLTVT.

A few counts support this clone. This chain links TRBV28 with TRBJ2-5, with a tentative D call TRBD2 (5 bases). This CDR3 has 13 residues. Trimming removed 7 bases from V and 9 bases from J, with 18 bases in between. Germline V CDR1 and CDR2: MDHEN, SYDVKM. Here the CDR3 DNA reads TGTGCCAGCAATAGGGAGACTCCCGCGGCCCAGTACTTC. As protein: CASNRETPAAQYF.

This clone came up a few times. The chain employs TRBV4-2 and TRBJ2-3; TRBD2 matches 8 bases. The CDR3 contains 17 residues. V shed 1 base and J 3 bases; nucleotides not matched to a gene: 9. Germline lookup yields CDR1 LGHNA and CDR2 YNFKEQ. In DNA, the CDR3 is TGTGCCAGCAGCCAAGTACCCCAAGCGGGAGATACAGATACGCAGTATTTT. It specifies CASSQVPQAGDTDTQYF.

DNA of the CDR3: TGTGCCAGCAGCCCACCCTCGGGGACCCAGTACTTC. Translating it yields CASSPPSGTQYF. The chain has TRBV7-3 and TRBJ2-5, with D uncertain. Trimming left V 5 bases short and J 7 bases short, with 11 bases between. Germline V gene lookup returns CDR1 SGHTA and CDR2 FQGTGA. The CDR3 is made up of 12 amino acids.

V and J are TRBV2 and TRBJ2-5, with TRBD1 identical over 10 bases. V shed 8 bases, J shed 1 base, and the junction held 4 bases outside the gene matches. This CDR3 is 14 amino acids long. Germline loops: CDR1 SNHLY, CDR2 FYNNEI. CDR3 sequence (DNA): TGTGCCAGCGGGGGGGACAGGGGCCAAGAGACCCAGTACTTC. It yields the protein CASGGDRGQETQYF.

The gene calls are TRBV5-1 and TRBJ2-7, with TRBD1 matching over 9 bases. CDR1 and CDR2 (germline): SGHRS, YFSETQ. There are 15 residues in the CDR3. V lost 4 bases to trimming and J lost 4 bases; unmatched junction nucleotides: 9. CDR3 bases: TGCGCCAGCAGCCCGGCCCTGGGGACAGGGTACGAGCAGTACTTC. Protein product: CASSPALGTGYEQYF.

This chain connects TRBV6-1 to TRBJ2-4; TRBD2 aligns across 12 bases. V lost 4 bases and J lost 0; bases outside the gene matches: 7. The CDR3 loop spans 18 amino acids. The germline V gene encodes CDR1 MNHNS and CDR2 SASEGT. The CDR3 region is CASSARLAGDLAKNIQYF. CDR3 sequence (DNA): TGTGCCAGCAGTGCTAGACTAGCGGGAGACCTAGCCAAAAACATTCAGTACTTC.

V gene TRBV30 combines with J gene TRBJ1-6; 8 bases are a match to TRBD1. CDR1 GTSNPN and CDR2 SVGIG come from the germline V gene (reference sequence). This CDR3 is built from 14 residues. Germline trimming cut 1 base from V and 9 bases from J; bases unmatched to any gene: 5. The CDR3 here is CAWSARQGRSPLHF. The CDR3 region has the DNA TGTGCCTGGAGTGCCCGACAGGGGCGTTCACCCCTCCACTTT.

The chain is built from TRBV4-1 and TRBJ1-2; D perhaps matches TRBD1 (6 bases). CDR3 length: 15 amino acids. Germline loops: CDR1 MGHRA, CDR2 YSYEKL. The V end was cut by 4 bases, the J end by 4 bases, with 16 bases between. The CDR3 DNA reads as TGCGCCAGCAGCCCCACCTTCCGGGACACCTATGGCTACACCTTC. It encodes CASSPTFRDTYGYTF.

This clone was picked up a small number of times. The J gene is TRBJ1-2, the V gene TRBV10-3; no definite D call. The ends were cut back, 0 bases at V and 2 bases at J, with 4 bases in the middle. The V gene's germline CDR1 is ENHRY and CDR2 SYGVKD. This CDR3 region has 13 residues. The CDR3 reads CAISESQNYGYTF. CDR3 sequence (DNA): TGTGCCATCAGTGAGTCACAGAACTATGGCTACACCTTC.

This clone occurred a few times. The chain combines TRBV19 with TRBJ2-2; 9 nucleotides agree with TRBD1. This CDR3 has 14 residues. Trimming cost V 5 bases and J 7 bases; bases outside gene matches: 5. From germline, CDR1 is LNHDA and CDR2 SQIVND (reference sequence). Here the CDR3 reads CASSPGTGIGELFF. For the CDR3, the DNA is TGTGCCAGTAGTCCCGGGACAGGGATCGGGGAGCTGTTTTTT.

The rearrangement joins TRBV6-6 to TRBJ2-1, with TRBD1 matching over 7 bases. There are 15 residues in the CDR3. Germline-derived CDR1 and CDR2 are MNHNY and SVGAGI (reference sequence). V was pared by 6 bases and J by 0 bases, with 5 bases of the junction left unmatched. The CDR3 sequence: CASRLGTASYNEQFF. The CDR3 DNA reads as TGTGCCAGCAGACTCGGGACAGCCTCCTACAATGAGCAGTTCTTC.

V gene TRBV2 combines with J gene TRBJ2-7; 7 bases are a match to TRBD1. Germline CDR1 and CDR2: SNHLY and FYNNEI. V lost 6 bases, J lost 2 bases, and 10 bases stayed unmatched. This CDR3 is built from 15 residues. The CDR3 is CASRDDRAKPYEQYF. The CDR3 DNA sequence: TGTGCCAGCAGAGATGACAGGGCGAAGCCCTACGAGCAGTACTTC. Variable domain in full (rest from reference TRBV2 and TRBJ2-7): EPEVTQTPSHQVTQMGQEVILRCVPISNHLYFYWYRQILGQKVEFLVSFYNNEISEKSEIFDDQFSVERPDGSNFTLKIRSTKLEDSAMYFCASRDDRAKPYEQYFGPGTRLTVT.

This rearrangement joins TRBV6-6 to TRBJ2-3; 8 bases are shared with TRBD2. From germline, CDR1 is MNHNY and CDR2 SVGAGI (reference sequence). The CDR3 runs to 16 residues. Trimming cost V 4 bases and J 0 bases; bases outside gene matches: 6. CDR3 residues: CASSSTVAGSTDTQYF. The CDR3 DNA sequence: TGTGCCAGCAGTTCAACCGTAGCGGGGAGCACAGATACGCAGTATTTT.

This clone was observed a few times. This chain connects TRBV19 to TRBJ1-5, with a possible D match to TRBD1 (5 bases). The V gene lost 3 bases and the J gene lost 6 bases, with 18 bases spanning the gap. The length of the CDR3 is 16 residues. Germline lookup yields CDR1 LNHDA and CDR2 SQIVND (reference sequence). The CDR3 is CASSIRLGGKGQPQHF. CDR3 DNA sequence: TGTGCCAGTAGTATCAGGTTGGGGGGAAAGGGTCAGCCCCAGCATTTT.

The chain couples TRBV6-5 to TRBJ2-5; no clear D gene. Germline V gene data show CDR1 as MNHEY and CDR2 as SVGAGI. The CDR3 loop spans 15 amino acids. With 1 base removed from V and 0 bases from J, the gap between germline ends came to 9 bases. DNA of the CDR3: TGTGCCAGCAGTTACTTGTCAGACAACCAAGAGACCCAGTACTTC. Translated: CASSYLSDNQETQYF.

J is TRBJ2-5 and V is TRBV11-2, with TRBD2 identical over 14 bases. The CDR3 runs to 18 residues. Per the germline V gene, CDR1 is SGHAT and CDR2 is FQNNGV. Trimming at V came to 3 bases and at J to 5 bases, leaving 11 bases not matched to a gene. This CDR3 reads CASSFSARLAGGHETQYF. CDR3 DNA sequence: TGTGCCAGCAGCTTTAGCGCAAGACTAGCGGGGGGGCATGAGACCCAGTACTTC.